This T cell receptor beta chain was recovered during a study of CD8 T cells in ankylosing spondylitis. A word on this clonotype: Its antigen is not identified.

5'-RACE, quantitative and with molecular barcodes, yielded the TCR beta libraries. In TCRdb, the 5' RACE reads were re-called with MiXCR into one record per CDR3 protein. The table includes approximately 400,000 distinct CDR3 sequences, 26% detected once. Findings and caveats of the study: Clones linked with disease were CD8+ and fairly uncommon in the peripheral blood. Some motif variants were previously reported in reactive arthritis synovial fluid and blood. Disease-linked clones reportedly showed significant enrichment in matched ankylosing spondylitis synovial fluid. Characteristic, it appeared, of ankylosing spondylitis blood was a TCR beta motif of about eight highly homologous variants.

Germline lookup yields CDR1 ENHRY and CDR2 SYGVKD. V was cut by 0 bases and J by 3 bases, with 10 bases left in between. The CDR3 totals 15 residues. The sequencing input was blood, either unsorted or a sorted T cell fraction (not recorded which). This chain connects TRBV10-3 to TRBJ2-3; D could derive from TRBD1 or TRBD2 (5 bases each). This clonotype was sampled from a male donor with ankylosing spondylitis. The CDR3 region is CAISESGERTDTQYF. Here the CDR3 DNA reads TGTGCCATCAGTGAGTCGGGGGAGAGGACAGATACGCAGTATTTT.